This T cell receptor beta chain derives from a study of graft-versus-host responses after intestinal transplantation. Study-wide points: Recipient marrow held GvH clones, some first seen in ileum or blood.

Of note for this clone: As yet, its antigen is unknown.

Libraries were prepared by immunoSEQ multiplex PCR; TCRdb keeps only in-frame clonotypes and omits some of them. This table holds around 50,000 clones, more than 70% found once. Sequenced here: unstimulated CD4+ T cells sorted from spleen or lymph node cells, sampled before transplant. This TCR derives from a human donor who was the organ donor for an intestinal transplant.

The DNA of the CDR3 is TGTGCCAGCAGTGATACCCGAGCTAGCGGGAGTTTCACCGGGGAGCTGTTTTTT. It translates to CASSDTRASGSFTGELFF. The chain employs TRBV9 and TRBJ2-2; 10 bases fit TRBD2. After removal of 5 bases from V and 4 bases from J, the junction contained 14 bases not matched to a gene. This CDR3 comprises 18 residues. Germline lookup yields CDR1 SGDLS and CDR2 YYNGEE.